These 28 T cell receptor beta chains came from one sample sequenced in a study of cytomegalovirus exposure and HLA in healthy donors. PCR primers comprised 60 Vbeta and 13 Jbeta primers. Repertoires were generated with immunoSEQ multiplex PCR, while TCRdb's copy carries only in-frame clones and drops some. The repertoire holds roughly 240,000 clones, around 80% seen once, with about 0.5% in the top ten. The specimen sequenced was PBMCs. These receptors all come from a boy aged 5-17 years in good health and CMV-seronegative.

The chain carries TRBV4-1 and TRBJ1-2; D not certain. With 1 base removed from V and 2 bases from J, the gap between germline ends came to 8 bases. Germline CDR1 is MGHRA and CDR2 is YSYEKL. This CDR3 has 14 amino acids. CDR3 loop: CASSQVNSNYGYTF. The CDR3, as DNA: TGCGCCAGCAGCCAAGTTAACTCAAACTATGGCTACACCTTC.

The rearrangement joins TRBV30 to TRBJ1-1; D remains unclear. The V gene lost 0 bases and the J gene lost 11 bases, with 10 bases spanning the gap. The V gene's germline CDR1 is GTSNPN and CDR2 SVGIG (reference sequence). The CDR3 is 11 residues long. The CDR3 nucleotides read TGTGCCTGGAGTGTAGGCCTGCGGGCTTTCTTT. Residues: CAWSVGLRAFF.

The V call is TRBV14, the J call TRBJ2-7, with D unresolved. From germline, CDR1 is SGHDN and CDR2 FVKESK. This CDR3 is built from 14 residues. V lost 1 base and J lost 2, with 9 bases in between. The CDR3 nucleotides are TGTGCCAGCAGCCAAGTTGTGGCCACCTACGAGCAGTACTTC. Protein product: CASSQVVATYEQYF. Using reference TRBV14 and TRBJ2-7 for the parts outside the CDR3, the full variable domain is EAGVTQFPSHSVIEKGQTVTLRCDPISGHDNLYWYRRVMGKEIKFLLHFVKESKQDESGMPNNRFLAERTGGTYSTLKVQPAELEDSGVYFCASSQVVATYEQYFGPGTRLTVT.

This clone was counted only a few times. J is TRBJ2-5 and V is TRBV18, with 8 bases identical to TRBD1. J lost 4 bases, V lost 4 bases, and 2 bases had no gene match. Per germline, CDR1 KGHSH and CDR2 LQKENI. This CDR3 has 13 residues. Here the CDR3 DNA reads TGTGCCAGCTCACTCGGGACAGGAGAGACCCAGTACTTC. Translating it yields CASSLGTGETQYF.

The chain combines TRBV7-2 with TRBJ2-2, with no clear D. This CDR3 comprises 14 residues. Deletions cut 1 base from V and 5 bases from J, with 8 bases between. Germline-derived CDR1 and CDR2 are SGHTA and FQGNSA. As DNA, the CDR3 is TGTGCCAGCAGCTTAGTTCTGCGGACCGGGGAGCTGTTTTTT. Its translation: CASSLVLRTGELFF.

The rearrangement uses TRBV7-8 and TRBJ1-1, with 7 nucleotides matching TRBD1. Looked up from germline, CDR1 is SGHVS and CDR2 is FQNEAQ. CDR3 length: 12 residues. The trim removed 2 bases at V and 11 bases at J, leaving 5 bases unmatched. The CDR3 protein is CASSLSTGEAFF. The CDR3 region has the DNA TGTGCCAGCAGCTTATCTACAGGGGAGGCTTTCTTT.

The chain links TRBV5-4 to TRBJ2-3, with TRBD2 as a possible D gene (5 bases). This CDR3 contains 13 residues. Germline values: CDR1 SGHNT, CDR2 YYREEE (reference sequence). V gave up 4 bases and J gave up 6 bases, with 12 bases separating them. CDR3 region: CASSRIGEDTQYF. The CDR3 DNA reads TGTGCCAGCAGCCGGATTGGGGAGGATACGCAGTATTTT.

This chain connects TRBV25-1 to TRBJ1-1; 12 positions agree with TRBD1. V lost 5 bases to trimming and J lost 0 bases; unmatched junction nucleotides: 10. This CDR3 comprises 18 residues. Germline CDR1 MGHDK, CDR2 SYGVNS. The CDR3 DNA is TGTGCCAGCAGTCGACACGGGACAGGGGGCTCACTGAACACTGAAGCTTTCTTT. Its protein product is CASSRHGTGGSLNTEAFF.

This chain links TRBV30 with TRBJ2-7; 11 nucleotides line up with TRBD2. This CDR3 contains 14 residues. Germline assignment: CDR1 GTSNPN and CDR2 SVGIG (reference sequence). Trimming took 5 bases from V and 0 from J; bases not matched to a gene: 3. The CDR3 DNA sequence: TGTGCCTGGCAAACTAGCGGGAGCTCCTACGAGCAGTACTTC. Translation: CAWQTSGSSYEQYF.

This clone showed up just a few times. The chain uses TRBV7-6 and TRBJ2-7; TRBD2 aligns across 11 bases. This CDR3 comprises 16 residues. The germline CDR1 and CDR2 sequences are SGHVS and FNYEAQ. Trimming took 5 bases from V and 2 from J; bases not matched to a gene: 8. In nucleotides, the CDR3 is TGTGCCAGCAGCCTGCGACTAGCGGGACGGGCCTACGAGCAGTACTTC. Amino acids: CASSLRLAGRAYEQYF.

The rearrangement uses TRBV5-1 and TRBJ1-1; tentative D call: TRBD1 (6 bases). V lost 2 bases and J lost 7, with 15 bases in between. CDR3 size: 14 residues. Germline assignment: CDR1 SGHRS and CDR2 YFSETQ. The CDR3 region is CASSFRGGTNEAFF. The CDR3 nucleotides are TGCGCCAGCAGCTTCCGCGGGGGCACGAATGAAGCTTTCTTT.

This CDR3 reads CASSSGTSGGLILGTDTQYF. CDR3 DNA sequence: TGTGCCAGCAGCTCCGGGACTAGCGGGGGGCTAATCTTGGGCACAGATACGCAGTATTTT. The chain carries TRBV11-3 and TRBJ2-3, with 15 nucleotides matching TRBD2. The V gene's germline CDR1 is SGHNT and CDR2 YENEEA. The CDR3 loop spans 20 amino acids. The ends lost 4 bases at V and 1 base at J; junction bases unmatched: 12.

Concerning this clone itself: One junction end disagrees with the germline gene, perhaps due to a read error. This chain joins TRBV7-7 and TRBJ2-1; D may be TRBD2 (5 bases). Germline assignment: CDR1 SSHAT and CDR2 FNYEAQ (reference sequence). The length of the CDR3 is 12 residues. The CDR3 loop is CASSYRGGEQFF. The DNA for the CDR3 is TGTGCTAGCAGCTACCGGGGTGGTGAGCAGTTCTTC.

The rearrangement joins TRBV2 to TRBJ1-1; D is perhaps TRBD1 (5 bases). Deletions cut 8 bases from V and 10 bases from J, with 14 bases between. The CDR3 has 11 amino acids. Germline CDR1 SNHLY, CDR2 FYNNEI. CDR3 protein: CASGGGRGAFF. CDR3 nucleotides: TGTGCCAGCGGCGGGGGACGTGGAGCTTTCTTT.

The chain couples TRBV12-5 to TRBJ1-2; D uncertain. Germline-derived CDR1 and CDR2 are LGHNT and FRNRAP. The CDR3 extends over 18 amino acids. Deletions cut 2 bases from V and 4 bases from J, with 23 bases between. The CDR3 is CASGLSPLGSRKGYGYTF. CDR3 sequence (DNA): TGTGCTAGTGGTTTGTCCCCCCTCGGGAGTCGGAAGGGCTATGGCTACACCTTC.

The V gene is TRBV27, the J gene TRBJ2-7, with 10 positions matching TRBD2. CDR3 length equals 15 residues. Germline V gives CDR1 MNHEY, CDR2 SMNVEV (reference sequence). The V gene end was trimmed by 1 base and the J gene end by 3 bases; junction bases not matched to a gene: 3. The CDR3: CASSLLASGGYEQYF. CDR3 sequence (DNA): TGTGCCAGCAGTTTATTGGCTAGCGGGGGCTACGAGCAGTACTTC.

The chain couples TRBV29-1 to TRBJ1-4; D may be TRBD1 (6 bases). Trimming left V 7 bases short and J 2 bases short, with 11 bases between. The CDR3 contains 13 residues. Germline V gene data show CDR1 as SQVTM and CDR2 as ANQGSEA. CDR3 protein: CSATGMTNEKLFF. Here the CDR3 DNA reads TGCAGCGCTACAGGGATGACTAATGAAAAACTGTTTTTT.

The rearrangement uses TRBV15 and TRBJ2-3, with 10 bases fitting TRBD2. Trimming took 1 base from V and 8 from J; bases not matched to a gene: 9. CDR3 size: 16 residues. The germline V gene encodes CDR1 LNHNV and CDR2 YYDKDF (reference sequence). CDR3 sequence (DNA): TGTGCCACCAGCAGAGGTCGAAGCGGGGGGGAGGGTACGCAGTATTTT. This encodes CATSRGRSGGEGTQYF. The entire variable domain, with the rest obtained from reference TRBV15 and TRBJ2-3, is as follows: DAMVIQNPRYQVTQFGKPVTLSCSQTLNHNVMYWYQQKSSQAPKLLFHYYDKDFNNEADTPDNFQSRRPNTSFCFLDIRSPGLGDTAMYLCATSRGRSGGEGTQYFGPGTRLTVL.

This clone was counted between two and nine times. This chain uses TRBV15 with TRBJ2-7; 7 positions match TRBD1. Germline-derived CDR1 and CDR2 are LNHNV and YYDKDF (reference sequence). With 1 base clipped from V and 6 bases from J, the junction kept 9 bases outside the gene matches. CDR3 length: 15 residues. CDR3 nucleotides: TGTGCCACCAGCAGAGGGATCACAGGGGATGGCGAGCAGTACTTC. Its protein is CATSRGITGDGEQYF.

The rearrangement uses TRBV14 and TRBJ1-2; maybe TRBD1 (6 bases). Germline V gene sequence: CDR1 SGHDN, CDR2 FVKESK. Between the trimmed V and J ends, which lost 1 base and 4 bases, there was a span of 16 bases. The CDR3 runs 16 residues. CDR3 amino acids: CASSQVPQGEGYGYTF. The CDR3 DNA follows: TGTGCCAGCAGCCAAGTTCCACAGGGAGAGGGCTATGGCTACACCTTC.

The genes are TRBV7-9 and TRBJ1-2, with TRBD1 identical over 9 bases. This CDR3 is built from 15 residues. V lost 0 bases, J lost 9 bases, and 8 bases stayed unmatched. CDR1 is SEHNR, CDR2 FQNEAQ, per germline (reference sequence). This CDR3 reads CASSLAEGTGTSYTF. The CDR3 region has the DNA TGTGCCAGCAGCTTAGCGGAGGGGACAGGGACGAGCTACACCTTC.

DNA of the CDR3: TGTGCCAGCAGCTTAGGGGTAGCGGGGGGGAAAGAGACCCAGTACTTC. Amino acids: CASSLGVAGGKETQYF. V is TRBV11-3 and J is TRBJ2-5; 11 nucleotides match TRBD2. This CDR3 region has 16 residues. V gave up 1 base and J gave up 3 bases; unmatched junction bases: 4. Germline lookup yields CDR1 SGHNT and CDR2 YENEEA.

This chain links TRBV6-5 with TRBJ1-1; no reliable D call. This CDR3 region has 13 residues. Trimming cost V 0 bases and J 9 bases, with 11 bases left between them. Per the germline V gene, CDR1 is MNHEY and CDR2 is SVGAGI. The CDR3 here is CASSYSSGEKAFF. The DNA for the CDR3 is TGTGCCAGCAGTTACTCCTCGGGAGAAAAAGCTTTCTTT.

The chain links TRBV7-9 to TRBJ1-2; TRBD1 agrees at 11 bases. Germline loops: CDR1 SEHNR, CDR2 FQNEAQ (reference sequence). With V trimmed by 5 bases and J by 3 bases, 5 bases remained unmatched. CDR3 size: 15 residues. CDR3 sequence (DNA): TGTGCCAGCAGCGCCGGGACAGGGGGTTACTATGGCTACACCTTC. Its translation: CASSAGTGGYYGYTF.

This clone was counted a single time. The chain employs TRBV10-3 and TRBJ1-1; maybe TRBD1 (5 bases). The germline gives CDR1 ENHRY, CDR2 SYGVKD. With 4 bases removed from V and 4 bases from J, the gap between germline ends came to 16 bases. There are 15 residues in the CDR3. In DNA, the CDR3 is TGTGCCATCAGTGTTAGTGTGGGCCAGGGCACTGAAGCTTTCTTT. Amino acid sequence: CAISVSVGQGTEAFF.

This chain joins TRBV7-9 and TRBJ1-5; possibly TRBD1 for D (6 bases). Germline V gene data show CDR1 as SEHNR and CDR2 as FQNEAQ (reference sequence). This CDR3 contains 12 residues. Trimming cost V 1 base and J 14 bases, with 12 bases left between them. CDR3 in amino acids: CASSLGTGHKHF. CDR3 bases: TGTGCCAGCAGCTTAGGTACGGGACATAAGCATTTT.

The chain joins TRBV6-1 to TRBJ2-7; 7 nucleotides align to TRBD1. V lost 6 bases and J lost 3; bases outside the gene matches: 11. This CDR3 region has 15 residues. Germline CDR1 MNHNS, CDR2 SASEGT. CDR3 region: CASSDRAGGIYEQYF. The CDR3 nucleotides are TGTGCCAGCAGCGACCGGGCAGGGGGTATCTACGAGCAGTACTTC.

A single count supports this clone. The CDR3 region is CASSIGLTSGSADTQYF. Written as DNA, the CDR3 is TGCGCCAGCAGCATAGGGTTGACTAGCGGGAGTGCAGATACGCAGTATTTT. The chain is built from TRBV5-1 and TRBJ2-3; 12 bases align to TRBD2. Losses at the gene ends were 4 bases for V and 4 bases for J; bases not matched to a gene: 10. CDR1 SGHRS and CDR2 YFSETQ come from the germline V gene. This CDR3 is 17 amino acids long.